This T cell receptor (beta chain) was found in a study of blood T cell repertoires in COVID-19. Study-wide context: Sites in the United States, Italy and Spain provided acute and convalescent COVID-19 samples. Sources were T cells, B-cell-depleted T cells, or PBMCs; the material itself was cDNA or gDNA.

The J segment lost 2 bases and the V segment lost 6 bases, leaving 12 bases of the junction unmatched. The germline CDR1 and CDR2 sequences are MDHEN and SYDVKM. The CDR3 has 16 residues. In the study's own analysis: Amplification from reference gene primers served as the basis for estimated nucleated cell counts. TCRdb's copy holds only in-frame clones and misses some; the assay was immunoSEQ multiplex PCR. V and J calls and clone size are copied from that table; D and trimming were computed from the DNA. This table has more than 95,000 clones, just under 85% appearing once. This receptor was identified in a woman aged 80 or older with active or convalescent COVID-19. The source material was peripheral blood. This chain uses TRBV28 with TRBJ2-5, with 7 bases that match TRBD1. CDR3 coding DNA: TGTGCCAGCAGATCAGGACAGGCGTGGATTCAAGAGACCCAGTACTTC. It specifies CASRSGQAWIQETQYF.